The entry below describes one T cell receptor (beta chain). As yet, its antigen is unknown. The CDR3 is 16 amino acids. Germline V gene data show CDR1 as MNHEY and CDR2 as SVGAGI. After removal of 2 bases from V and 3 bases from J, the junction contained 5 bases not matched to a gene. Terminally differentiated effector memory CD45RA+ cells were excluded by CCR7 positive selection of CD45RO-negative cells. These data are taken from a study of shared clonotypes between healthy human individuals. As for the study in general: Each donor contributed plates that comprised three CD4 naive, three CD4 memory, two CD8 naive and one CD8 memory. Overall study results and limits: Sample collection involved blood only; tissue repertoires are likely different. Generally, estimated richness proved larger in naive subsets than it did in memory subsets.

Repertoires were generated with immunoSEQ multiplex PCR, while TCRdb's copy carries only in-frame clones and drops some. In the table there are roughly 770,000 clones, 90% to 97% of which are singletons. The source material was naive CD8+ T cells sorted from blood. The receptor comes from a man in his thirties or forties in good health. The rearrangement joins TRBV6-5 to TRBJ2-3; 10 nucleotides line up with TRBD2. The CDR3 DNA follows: TGTGCCAGCAGTTACCTGCCTAGCGGGAGTACAGATACGCAGTATTTT. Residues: CASSYLPSGSTDTQYF.